The 17 T cell receptor beta chains reported below all come from one sample, sequenced in a study of cytomegalovirus exposure and HLA in healthy donors. 13 Jbeta primers and 60 Vbeta primers were used for the PCR. Measured with immunoSEQ multiplex PCR; TCRdb has only the in-frame clones, and not every one. The sample holds 98,000 or so clones, 65% to 80% seen once. Material for sequencing was PBMCs. The receptors come from a human donor in good health.

The rearrangement links TRBV30 to TRBJ2-5; possible D gene TRBD2, 7 bases. V lost 0 bases, J lost 5 bases, and 13 bases lay in between. Germline CDR1 and CDR2: GTSNPN and SVGIG (reference sequence). The CDR3 has 14 residues. CDR3 bases: TGTGCCTGGAGTGTACGGGGGGCGCAGGAGACCCAGTACTTC. This codes for CAWSVRGAQETQYF. The variable domain in full, with the rest retrieved from reference TRBV30 and TRBJ2-5, is SQTIHQWPATLVQPVGSPLSLECTVEGTSNPNLYWYRQAAGRGLQLLFYSVGIGQISSEVPQNLSASRPQDRQFILSSKKLLLSDSGFYLCAWSVRGAQETQYFGPGTRLLVL.

The chain has TRBV6-5 and TRBJ1-1; 9 bases agree with TRBD1. V gave up 1 base and J gave up 6 bases; unmatched junction bases: 6. Germline-derived CDR1 and CDR2 are MNHEY and SVGAGI. This CDR3 has 15 amino acids. The CDR3 protein is CASSYYRGRSAEAFF. Written as DNA, the CDR3 is TGTGCCAGCAGTTACTACAGGGGGCGCTCGGCTGAAGCTTTCTTT.

This chain connects TRBV19 to TRBJ2-1; TRBD2 agrees at 8 bases. With V trimmed by 8 bases and J by 2 bases, 14 bases remained unmatched. This CDR3 contains 17 residues. Looked up from germline, CDR1 is LNHDA and CDR2 is SQIVND (reference sequence). Here the CDR3 reads CASWSGSFTPPYNEQFF. The CDR3 DNA sequence: TGTGCCAGTTGGAGCGGGAGCTTCACCCCTCCCTACAATGAGCAGTTCTTC.

This chain links TRBV7-9 with TRBJ2-7; unclear D gene. The V end lost 8 bases, the J end lost 0 bases, and 8 bases lay between the germline ends. Germline CDR1 is SEHNR and CDR2 is FQNEAQ (reference sequence). This CDR3 has 12 amino acids. The CDR3 here is CASDQDSYEQYF. CDR3 bases: TGTGCCAGCGACCAGGACTCCTACGAGCAGTACTTC. The full variable domain, with the rest looked up from reference TRBV7-9 and TRBJ2-7, is DTGVSQNPRHKITKRGQNVTFRCDPISEHNRLYWYRQTLGQGPEFLTYFQNEAQLEKSRLLSDRFSAERPKGSFSTLEIQRTEQGDSAMYLCASDQDSYEQYFGPGTRLTVT.

V is TRBV19 and J is TRBJ1-1; D is possibly TRBD1 (5 bases). V dropped 7 bases and J dropped 4 bases, with 16 bases sitting between them. Germline V gene sequence: CDR1 LNHDA, CDR2 SQIVND (reference sequence). The CDR3 is made up of 14 amino acids. CDR3 sequence: CASKGRVSLTEAFF. CDR3 nucleotides: TGTGCCAGTAAGGGCAGGGTAAGTCTCACTGAAGCTTTCTTT.

The chain couples TRBV27 to TRBJ2-5; 8 positions agree with TRBD2. There are 16 residues in the CDR3. Germline loops: CDR1 MNHEY, CDR2 SMNVEV (reference sequence). Trimming cost V 4 bases and J 4 bases; bases outside gene matches: 11. The DNA of the CDR3 is TGTGCCAGCAGTTGGGACGGGGGGGCATATCTAGAGACCCAGTACTTC. Protein sequence: CASSWDGGAYLETQYF.

There are a few counts of this clone. The chain carries TRBV30 and TRBJ2-3; D gene unclear. The CDR3 sequence is 13 residues long. Germline CDR1 and CDR2: GTSNPN and SVGIG (reference sequence). V was cut by 3 bases and J by 2 bases, with 9 bases left in between. Here the CDR3 DNA reads TGTGCCTGGAGGTCAGCGTACACAGATACGCAGTATTTT. As protein: CAWRSAYTDTQYF. Together with reference TRBV30 and TRBJ2-3, the CDR3 gives the full variable domain: SQTIHQWPATLVQPVGSPLSLECTVEGTSNPNLYWYRQAAGRGLQLLFYSVGIGQISSEVPQNLSASRPQDRQFILSSKKLLLSDSGFYLCAWRSAYTDTQYFGPGTRLTVL.

V and J are TRBV27 and TRBJ2-7, with 11 bases identical to TRBD1. The CDR3 contains 15 residues. V shed 2 bases, J shed 2 bases, and the junction held 2 bases outside the gene matches. The germline gives CDR1 MNHEY, CDR2 SMNVEV (reference sequence). The CDR3 nucleotides are TGTGCCAGCAGTTTAGTGGGACAGGGGGCCTACGAGCAGTACTTC. It encodes CASSLVGQGAYEQYF.

This sequence joins TRBV5-6 and TRBJ1-5; tentatively, D is TRBD1 (6 bases). This CDR3 region has 15 residues. V gave up 4 bases and J gave up 3 bases, with 14 bases separating them. Germline lookup yields CDR1 SGHDT and CDR2 YYEEEE. DNA for the CDR3: TGTGCCAGCAGCACAACAGGGCAACCCAATCAGCCCCAGCATTTT. Residues: CASSTTGQPNQPQHF.

The gene calls are TRBV4-1 and TRBJ1-1; D unclear. V was shortened by 0 bases and J by 4 bases, with 15 bases between the two germline ends. Germline CDR1 is MGHRA and CDR2 is YSYEKL. This CDR3 is 16 amino acids long. This CDR3 is CASSQEWNSGSTEAFF. DNA for the CDR3: TGCGCCAGCAGCCAAGAATGGAATTCCGGGAGCACTGAAGCTTTCTTT.

This rearrangement joins TRBV5-1 to TRBJ1-4, with 8 nucleotides matching TRBD1. V gave up 4 bases and J gave up 5 bases; unmatched junction bases: 4. Germline V gives CDR1 SGHRS, CDR2 YFSETQ. There are 14 residues in the CDR3. The CDR3 is CASSTTGANEKLFF. The CDR3 DNA follows: TGCGCCAGCAGCACGACAGGGGCGAATGAAAAACTGTTTTTT.

The chain joins TRBV30 to TRBJ2-4; D perhaps matches TRBD2 (6 bases). Germline values: CDR1 GTSNPN, CDR2 SVGIG (reference sequence). CDR3 length: 13 amino acids. The V end lost 3 bases, the J end lost 2 bases, and 8 bases lay between the germline ends. The CDR3, as DNA: TGTGCCTGGAGGGGGGGATCCAAAAACATTCAGTACTTC. Encoded protein: CAWRGGSKNIQYF.

The J gene is TRBJ2-1, the V gene TRBV11-3, with D perhaps TRBD2 (6 bases). The CDR3 runs 14 residues. Per germline, CDR1 SGHNT and CDR2 YENEEA. Trimming stripped 5 bases from V and 5 bases from J, with 13 bases between. CDR3 region: CASSQSSANNEQFF. CDR3 in DNA: TGTGCCAGCAGCCAGTCTAGCGCGAACAATGAGCAGTTCTTC.

This chain links TRBV27 with TRBJ2-3, with 14 bases aligning to TRBD2. The CDR3 has 17 amino acids. Losses at the gene ends were 3 bases for V and 3 bases for J; bases not matched to a gene: 5. Germline V gives CDR1 MNHEY, CDR2 SMNVEV (reference sequence). The CDR3 region has the DNA TGTGCCAGCAGTTTCGTGACTAGCGGGGGGGCAACAGATACGCAGTATTTT. Its protein is CASSFVTSGGATDTQYF.

This chain uses TRBV18 with TRBJ2-1; weak D call: TRBD2 (7 bases). The V gene's germline CDR1 is KGHSH and CDR2 LQKENI. V was clipped by 8 bases and J by 8 bases, with 16 bases between them. The CDR3 sequence is 13 residues long. The CDR3 bases are TGTGCCAGCGTGGGGGGGCCGTCCGATGAGCAGTTCTTC. This translates into CASVGGPSDEQFF.

The chain couples TRBV6-4 to TRBJ2-1; 7 bases map to TRBD2. Germline CDR1 MRHNA, CDR2 SNTAGT. The V gene end was trimmed by 5 bases and the J gene end by 4 bases; junction bases not matched to a gene: 8. CDR3 length equals 15 residues. The CDR3: CASSRTSTRYNEQFF. The CDR3 DNA sequence: TGTGCCAGCAGTCGGACTAGTACGAGGTACAATGAGCAGTTCTTC.

This CDR3 reads CASSFPGGCEAFF. CDR3 nucleotides: TGTGCCAGCAGTTTCCCGGGGGGCTGTGAAGCTTTCTTT. The chain recombines TRBV27 with TRBJ1-1; weak D call: TRBD1 (6 bases). This CDR3 comprises 13 residues. Germline V CDR1 and CDR2: MNHEY, SMNVEV (reference sequence). Trimming took off 3 bases at V and 7 bases at J, with 12 bases between the two ends.